Presented here are 31 T cell receptor beta chains from one specimen sequenced in a study of T cell responses to AZD1222 COVID-19 vaccine. Profiling relied on immunoSEQ multiplex PCR, and the TCRdb table lists in-frame clones only, not all of them. Of roughly 98,000 clones in the sample, approximately 94% are singletons; the top ten hold roughly 12%. Sequenced here: peripheral blood, sampled on day 0 of AZD1222 vaccination. These receptors were collected from an adult in good health.

CDR3 coding DNA: TGTGCCATCAGTGGAGGTGACCTGAACACTGAAGCTTTCTTT. Translating gives CAISGGDLNTEAFF. This chain connects TRBV10-3 to TRBJ1-1, with no clear D. This CDR3 comprises 14 residues. CDR1 and CDR2 (germline): ENHRY, SYGVKD. V was clipped by 4 bases and J by 0 bases, with 9 bases between them.

This chain uses TRBV5-6 with TRBJ2-7, with D unresolved. Between the trimmed V and J ends, which lost 1 base and 7 bases, there was a span of 6 bases. CDR3 size: 11 residues. Germline V lookup: CDR1 SGHDT, CDR2 YYEEEE. The chain's CDR3 is CASSLMREQYF. CDR3 bases: TGTGCCAGCAGCTTGATGAGGGAGCAGTACTTC.

The genes are TRBV5-1 and TRBJ1-3, with no clear D. This CDR3 has 14 amino acids. Trimming pared 0 bases from V and 0 bases from J, leaving 4 bases between. Per the germline V gene, CDR1 is SGHRS and CDR2 is YFSETQ. This chain's CDR3 is CASSLGISGNTIYF. In DNA, the CDR3 is TGCGCCAGCAGCTTGGGGATCTCTGGAAACACCATATATTTT.

The V call is TRBV5-1, the J call TRBJ1-3, with 7 bases lining up with TRBD1. The J segment lost 0 bases and the V segment lost 4 bases, leaving 10 bases of the junction unmatched. Germline V gene sequence: CDR1 SGHRS, CDR2 YFSETQ. This CDR3 has 17 amino acids. CDR3 protein: CASSPARTGSSGNTIYF. In DNA, the CDR3 is TGCGCCAGCAGCCCGGCGCGGACAGGATCCTCTGGAAACACCATATATTTT.

V gene TRBV6-5 combines with J gene TRBJ1-4; D is perhaps TRBD1 (5 bases). Trimming took off 4 bases at V and 7 bases at J, with 19 bases between the two ends. Germline V CDR1 and CDR2: MNHEY, SVGAGI. The length of the CDR3 is 16 residues. DNA for the CDR3: TGTGCCAGCAGTTTCGCCCGGACACCCGGGGGTGAAAAACTGTTTTTT. Amino acid sequence: CASSFARTPGGEKLFF.

The rearrangement links TRBV6-4 to TRBJ1-4, with no clear D. CDR1 is MRHNA, CDR2 SNTAGT, per germline. V was trimmed by 6 bases and J by 0 bases, leaving 14 bases between them. This CDR3 region has 16 residues. DNA of the CDR3: TGTGCCAGCAGGAGGGAGGCAGCTGCAACTAATGAAAAACTGTTTTTT. It yields the protein CASRREAAATNEKLFF.

The rearrangement uses TRBV18 and TRBJ2-7, with TRBD1 as a possible D gene (6 bases). Trimming cost V 1 base and J 0 bases, with 10 bases left between them. In germline, CDR1 is KGHSH, CDR2 LQKENI. The CDR3 runs 15 residues. CDR3 nucleotide sequence: TGTGCCAGCTCACCACAGGGGGAGAGCTCCTACGAGCAGTACTTC. This gives the protein CASSPQGESSYEQYF.

The chain is built from TRBV4-3 and TRBJ1-5; unclear D gene. Trimming stripped 1 base from V and 4 bases from J, with 5 bases between. This CDR3 region has 13 residues. Germline V lookup: CDR1 LGHNA, CDR2 YSLEER. As DNA, the CDR3 is TGCGCCAGCAGCCAAGGTATTAATCAGCCCCAGCATTTT. Residues: CASSQGINQPQHF.

V gene TRBV2 combines with J gene TRBJ1-6; no definite D call. V lost 5 bases to trimming and J lost 6 bases, with 5 bases between them. CDR3 length: 12 amino acids. Germline V CDR1 and CDR2: SNHLY, FYNNEI. The CDR3: CASSPANSPLHF. Here the CDR3 DNA reads TGTGCCAGCAGTCCAGCTAATTCACCCCTCCACTTT.

This sequence joins TRBV9 and TRBJ2-1; TRBD2 matches at 7 bases. V lost 4 bases to trimming and J lost 4 bases; unmatched junction nucleotides: 14. CDR3 size: 17 residues. The germline gives CDR1 SGDLS, CDR2 YYNGEE. Here the CDR3 reads CASSRGAVAGEYNEQFF. CDR3 sequence (DNA): TGTGCCAGCAGCCGGGGAGCGGTGGCGGGAGAATACAATGAGCAGTTCTTC.

This sequence joins TRBV5-1 and TRBJ1-1; 9 positions match TRBD1. From germline, CDR1 is SGHRS and CDR2 YFSETQ. With V trimmed by 0 bases and J by 5 bases, 11 bases remained unmatched. This CDR3 has 17 amino acids. Here the CDR3 reads CASSLEGTGNLRTEAFF. Here the CDR3 DNA reads TGCGCCAGCAGCTTGGAGGGGACAGGGAATTTAAGGACTGAAGCTTTCTTT.

V usage is TRBV6-6 and J usage is TRBJ2-7; a possible D gene is TRBD1 (6 bases). Germline CDR1 is MNHNY and CDR2 is SVGAGI (reference sequence). Between the trimmed V and J ends, which lost 5 bases and 6 bases, there was a span of 11 bases. The CDR3 covers 12 residues. In DNA, the CDR3 is TGTGCCAGCAGTGAGACAGGCGGCGAGCAGTACTTC. This gives the protein CASSETGGEQYF.

The chain employs TRBV30 and TRBJ1-1; no firm D call. Trimming took off 5 bases at V and 4 bases at J, with 5 bases between the two ends. Germline V gene data show CDR1 as GTSNPN and CDR2 as SVGIG (reference sequence). The CDR3 totals 10 residues. The CDR3 sequence: CAWVGTEAFF. CDR3 DNA sequence: TGTGCCTGGGTGGGCACTGAAGCTTTCTTT.

V is TRBV29-1 and J is TRBJ1-2; D is unclear. Germline-derived CDR1 and CDR2 are SQVTM and ANQGSEA. The CDR3 totals 12 residues. Trimming cost V 4 bases and J 6 bases, with 12 bases left between them. The CDR3 bases are TGCAGCGTTGTTGACAAGGAGAATGGCTACACCTTC. This codes for CSVVDKENGYTF.

The chain couples TRBV7-8 to TRBJ1-2; D ambiguous. The V gene's germline CDR1 is SGHVS and CDR2 FQNEAQ. Trimming stripped 5 bases from V and 0 bases from J, with 10 bases between. The CDR3 covers 14 residues. The CDR3 reads CASSEVHTNYGYTF. In nucleotides, the CDR3 is TGTGCCAGCAGCGAGGTCCATACTAACTATGGCTACACCTTC.

V is TRBV19 and J is TRBJ1-5; D is undetermined. The V end was cut by 3 bases, the J end by 4 bases, with 13 bases between. The CDR3 sequence is 15 residues long. Germline V gene sequence: CDR1 LNHDA, CDR2 SQIVND (reference sequence). CDR3 in amino acids: CASSMVIKKNQPQHF. The DNA of the CDR3 is TGTGCCAGTAGTATGGTCATAAAGAAGAATCAGCCCCAGCATTTT.

The chain uses TRBV29-1 and TRBJ2-3, with D possibly being TRBD1 or TRBD2 (5 bases each). With 2 bases removed from V and 8 bases from J, the gap between germline ends came to 20 bases. CDR1 SQVTM and CDR2 ANQGSEA come from the germline V gene. This CDR3 region has 15 residues. The CDR3 bases are TGCAGCGTTGAAAGCCAGGGATTGACCCGGGGTACGCAGTATTTT. Protein sequence: CSVESQGLTRGTQYF.

This CDR3 reads CASSLTGGPYNEQFF. CDR3 nucleotide sequence: TGCGCCAGCAGCTTGACAGGGGGCCCTTACAATGAGCAGTTCTTC. The chain recombines TRBV5-1 with TRBJ2-1; TRBD1 matches 9 bases. The germline V gene encodes CDR1 SGHRS and CDR2 YFSETQ. The CDR3 loop spans 15 amino acids. Trimming removed 1 base from V and 4 bases from J; junction bases left unmatched: 3.

This chain connects TRBV27 to TRBJ1-1, with 8 bases identical to TRBD1. V gave up 7 bases and J gave up 1 base; unmatched junction bases: 8. The CDR3 is 15 residues long. Germline V gene lookup returns CDR1 MNHEY and CDR2 SMNVEV (reference sequence). The CDR3 spells CASNMRGTGNTEAFF. DNA of the CDR3: TGTGCCAGCAACATGAGGGGGACAGGGAACACTGAAGCTTTCTTT.

The rearrangement uses TRBV25-1 and TRBJ1-5; D is unclear. The length of the CDR3 is 13 residues. Germline CDR1 MGHDK, CDR2 SYGVNS. Trimming stripped 4 bases from V and 3 bases from J, with 7 bases between. CDR3 sequence: CASSGADNQPQHF. The CDR3 bases are TGTGCCAGCAGTGGGGCGGACAATCAGCCCCAGCATTTT.

J is TRBJ2-3 and V is TRBV4-3; 7 nucleotides agree with TRBD2. The trim removed 0 bases at V and 3 bases at J, leaving 6 bases unmatched. Germline V gene sequence: CDR1 LGHNA, CDR2 YSLEER. This CDR3 spans 16 amino acids. For the CDR3, the DNA is TGCGCCAGCAGCCAAGACGCGGGAGTTCCTACAGATACGCAGTATTTT. Its protein is CASSQDAGVPTDTQYF.

The chain uses TRBV2 and TRBJ1-1, with 9 bases matching TRBD1. The CDR3 is 14 amino acids. V was clipped by 0 bases and J by 5 bases; unmatched bases: 1. CDR1 SNHLY and CDR2 FYNNEI come from the germline V gene. CDR3 nucleotides: TGTGCCAGCAGTGAAGCGGACAGGGGAACTGAAGCTTTCTTT. Its translation is CASSEADRGTEAFF.

The chain joins TRBV10-1 to TRBJ1-1, with 8 bases identical to TRBD1. This CDR3 spans 13 amino acids. With V trimmed by 11 bases and J by 5 bases, 10 bases remained unmatched. Germline V CDR1 and CDR2: WNHNN, SYGVQD (reference sequence). The CDR3 nucleotides are TGCGCCGGCTACAGGGGGTCCGGGACTGAAGCTTTCTTT. Protein: CAGYRGSGTEAFF.

The chain has TRBV6-1 and TRBJ2-7; D assignment may be TRBD1 or TRBD2 (6 bases each). Trimming took 4 bases from V and 3 from J, leaving 19 bases between them. Germline CDR1 is MNHNS and CDR2 is SASEGT. The CDR3 is made up of 16 amino acids. For the CDR3, the DNA is TGTGCCAGCAGTGGCGGGACAATTCGGGGCTACTACGAGCAGTACTTC. Translation: CASSGGTIRGYYEQYF.

V is TRBV7-2 and J is TRBJ2-1; D is unclear. The CDR3 spans 15 residues. V was cut by 1 base and J by 1 base, with 8 bases left in between. The germline V gene has CDR1 SGHTA and CDR2 FQGNSA. CDR3 protein: CASSLVFASYNEQFF. The CDR3 coding sequence is TGTGCCAGCAGCTTAGTTTTCGCGTCCTACAATGAGCAGTTCTTC.

This clone was counted once. The V and J genes are TRBV11-2 and TRBJ1-4; D remains unclear. From germline, CDR1 is SGHAT and CDR2 FQNNGV. Trimming took off 2 bases at V and 3 bases at J, with 13 bases between the two ends. The CDR3 extends over 16 amino acids. DNA for the CDR3: TGTGCCAGCAGCTTACCCCGAAATATAGCTAATGAAAAACTGTTTTTT. Protein product: CASSLPRNIANEKLFF.

This sequence joins TRBV21-1 and TRBJ2-5; TRBD2 is the table's D call, not checked against the DNA. TRBV21-1 is flagged as a pseudogene. The CDR3 loop spans 18 amino acids. CDR3 amino acids: CASSGRWGGAHPDMAQYF. CDR3 coding DNA: TGTGCCAGCAGCGGTCGATGGGGGGGCGCCCATCCGGATATGGCCCAGTACTTC.

To note about this clone: The germline gene is not matched at one end of the junction; a read error may be the cause. V usage is TRBV6-5 and J usage is TRBJ1-6; D is uncertain. This CDR3 comprises 16 residues. The germline gives CDR1 MNHEY, CDR2 SVGAGI. In DNA, the CDR3 is TGTGCCAGCAGTAACTCCGGACGGCTCTATAATTCACCCCTCCACTTT. It specifies CASSNSGRLYNSPLHF.

The chain couples TRBV4-1 to TRBJ2-7, with 9 bases fitting TRBD1. Germline V CDR1 and CDR2: MGHRA, YSYEKL. The CDR3 consists of 14 residues. J was trimmed by 4 bases and V by 5 bases; bases with no gene match: 6. The CDR3 coding sequence is TGCGCCAGCAGCATACCGGGACAGGGATACGAGCAGTACTTC. Residues: CASSIPGQGYEQYF.

This chain joins TRBV7-9 and TRBJ1-2; D unresolved. The length of the CDR3 is 13 residues. The germline V gene encodes CDR1 SEHNR and CDR2 FQNEAQ (reference sequence). Trimming shortened V by 5 bases and J by 4 bases, and 11 bases separated the two germline ends. The CDR3 is CASSPGRVYGYTF. The CDR3 nucleotides read TGTGCCAGCAGCCCCGGGCGAGTCTATGGCTACACCTTC.

Points on this clone: This CDR3 is also generated by other DNA sequences in the sample. V usage is TRBV28 and J usage is TRBJ2-4; the D gene is possibly TRBD1 (6 bases). V shed 5 bases and J shed 0 bases, with 14 bases lying between them. The CDR3 is made up of 16 amino acids. Germline assignment: CDR1 MDHEN and CDR2 SYDVKM. CDR3 protein: CASSLYRALAKNIQYF. The DNA for the CDR3 is TGTGCCAGCAGTCTATACAGGGCGCTAGCCAAAAACATTCAGTACTTC.